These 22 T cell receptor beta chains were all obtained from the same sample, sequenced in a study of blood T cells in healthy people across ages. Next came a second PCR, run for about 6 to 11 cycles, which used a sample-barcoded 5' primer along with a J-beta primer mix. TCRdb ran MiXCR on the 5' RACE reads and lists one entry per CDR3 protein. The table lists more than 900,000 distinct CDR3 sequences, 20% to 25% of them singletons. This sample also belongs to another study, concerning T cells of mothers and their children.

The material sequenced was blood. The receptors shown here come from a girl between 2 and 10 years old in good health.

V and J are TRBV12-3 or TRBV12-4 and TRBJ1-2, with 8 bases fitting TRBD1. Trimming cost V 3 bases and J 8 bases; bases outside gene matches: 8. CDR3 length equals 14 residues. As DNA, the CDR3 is TGTGCCAGCAGTTTGAGGCAGGGGGCTTGGGGCTACACCTTC. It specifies CASSLRQGAWGYTF.

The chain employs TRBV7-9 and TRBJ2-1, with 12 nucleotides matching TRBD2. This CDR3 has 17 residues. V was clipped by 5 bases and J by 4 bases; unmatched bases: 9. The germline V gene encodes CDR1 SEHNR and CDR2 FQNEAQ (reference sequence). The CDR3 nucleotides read TGTGCCAGCAGCCTAACTCCGGGACTAGCGGGTTACAATGAGCAGTTCTTC. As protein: CASSLTPGLAGYNEQFF.

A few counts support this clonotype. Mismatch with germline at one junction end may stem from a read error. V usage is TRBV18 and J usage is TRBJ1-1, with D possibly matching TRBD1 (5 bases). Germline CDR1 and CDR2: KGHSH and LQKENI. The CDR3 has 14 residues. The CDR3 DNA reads TGTGCCAGCTCACCAGCTTGGGGGGGGACTGAGGCTTTCTTT. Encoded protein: CASSPAWGGTEAFF.

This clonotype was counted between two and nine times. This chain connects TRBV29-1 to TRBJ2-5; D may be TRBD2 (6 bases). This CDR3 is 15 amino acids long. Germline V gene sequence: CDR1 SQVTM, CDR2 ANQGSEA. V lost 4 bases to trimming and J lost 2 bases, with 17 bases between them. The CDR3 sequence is CSVGVEGIGQETQYF. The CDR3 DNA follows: TGCAGCGTTGGTGTGGAGGGGATAGGGCAAGAGACCCAGTACTTC.

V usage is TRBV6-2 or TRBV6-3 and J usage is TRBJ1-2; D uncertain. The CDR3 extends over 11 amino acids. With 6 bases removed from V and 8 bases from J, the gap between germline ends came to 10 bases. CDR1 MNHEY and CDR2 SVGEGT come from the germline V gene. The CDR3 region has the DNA TGTGCCAGCAGGGCCCCGGTCGGCTACACCTTC. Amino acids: CASRAPVGYTF.

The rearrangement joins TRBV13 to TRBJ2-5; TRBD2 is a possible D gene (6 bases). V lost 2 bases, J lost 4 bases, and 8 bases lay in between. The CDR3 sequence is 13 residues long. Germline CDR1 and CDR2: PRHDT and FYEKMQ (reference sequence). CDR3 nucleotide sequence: TGTGCCAGCAGCTTACCGGGGGTAGAGACCCAGTACTTC. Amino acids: CASSLPGVETQYF.

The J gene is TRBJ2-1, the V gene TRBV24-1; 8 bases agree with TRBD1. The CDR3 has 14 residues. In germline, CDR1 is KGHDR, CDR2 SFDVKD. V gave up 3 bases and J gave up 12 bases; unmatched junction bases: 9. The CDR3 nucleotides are TGTGCCACCAGTGATCCCGGACAGGGTCTGCGGCAGTTCTTC. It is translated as CATSDPGQGLRQFF.

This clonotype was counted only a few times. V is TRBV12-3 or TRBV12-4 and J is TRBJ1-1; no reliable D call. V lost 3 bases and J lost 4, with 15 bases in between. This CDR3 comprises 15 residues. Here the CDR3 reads CASSLLRDRPTEAFF. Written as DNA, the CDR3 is TGTGCCAGCAGTTTGCTCCGAGACCGGCCCACTGAAGCTTTCTTT.

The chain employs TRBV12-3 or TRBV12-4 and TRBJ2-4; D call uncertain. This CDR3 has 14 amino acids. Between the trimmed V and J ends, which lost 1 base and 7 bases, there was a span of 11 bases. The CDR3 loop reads CASSLDPRYNIQYF. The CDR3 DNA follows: TGTGCCAGCAGTTTAGACCCTCGATATAACATTCAGTACTTC.

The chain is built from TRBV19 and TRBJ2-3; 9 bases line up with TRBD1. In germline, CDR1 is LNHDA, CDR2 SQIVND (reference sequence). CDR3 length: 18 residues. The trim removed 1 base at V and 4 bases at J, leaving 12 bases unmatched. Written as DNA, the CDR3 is TGTGCCAGTAGTATAGGAGGCTGGCGGGACAGGGTCGCAGATACGCAGTATTTT. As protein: CASSIGGWRDRVADTQYF.

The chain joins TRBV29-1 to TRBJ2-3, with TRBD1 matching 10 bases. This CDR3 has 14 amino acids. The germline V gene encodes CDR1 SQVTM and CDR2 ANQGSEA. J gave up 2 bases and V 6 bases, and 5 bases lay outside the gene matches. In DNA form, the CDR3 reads TGCAGCGTCTGGGACAGGGGCTCCACAGATACGCAGTATTTT. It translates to CSVWDRGSTDTQYF.

CDR3 DNA sequence: TGTGCCATCAGTGAACTGGAAAAGGGGTCCTACGAGCAGTACTTC. This translates into CAISELEKGSYEQYF. The chain recombines TRBV10-3 with TRBJ2-7, with D tentatively TRBD1 (5 bases). The V and J ends lost 3 bases and 1 base respectively, with 13 bases between them. Per germline, CDR1 ENHRY and CDR2 SYGVKD. The CDR3 covers 15 residues.

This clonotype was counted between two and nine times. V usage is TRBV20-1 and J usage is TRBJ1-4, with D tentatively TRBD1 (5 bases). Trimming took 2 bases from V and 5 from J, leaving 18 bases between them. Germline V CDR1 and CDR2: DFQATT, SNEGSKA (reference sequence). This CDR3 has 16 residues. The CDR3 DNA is TGCAGTGCTAGACCCTTGGGACCGTCGGGAAATGAAAAACTGTTTTTT. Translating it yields CSARPLGPSGNEKLFF.

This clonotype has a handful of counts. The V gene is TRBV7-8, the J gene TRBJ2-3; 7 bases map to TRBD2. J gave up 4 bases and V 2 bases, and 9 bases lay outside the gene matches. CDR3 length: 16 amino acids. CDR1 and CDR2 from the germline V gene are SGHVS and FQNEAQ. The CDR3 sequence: CASSLPRGEGPDTQYF. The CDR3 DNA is TGTGCCAGCAGCTTACCCCGGGGGGAGGGCCCAGATACGCAGTATTTT.

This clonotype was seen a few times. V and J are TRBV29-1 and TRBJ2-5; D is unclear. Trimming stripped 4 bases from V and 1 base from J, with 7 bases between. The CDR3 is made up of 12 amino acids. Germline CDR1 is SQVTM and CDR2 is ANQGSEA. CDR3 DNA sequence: TGCAGCGTTGCTCGGTCCCAAGAGACCCAGTACTTC. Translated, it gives CSVARSQETQYF.

CDR3 DNA: TGTGCCAGCAGTCCGTTATGGGGAGTTAATGGCTACACCTTC. This sequence encodes CASSPLWGVNGYTF. The chain links TRBV28 to TRBJ1-2; D not certain. The CDR3 loop spans 14 amino acids. Germline CDR1 MDHEN, CDR2 SYDVKM. Trimming stripped 5 bases from V and 6 bases from J, with 16 bases between.

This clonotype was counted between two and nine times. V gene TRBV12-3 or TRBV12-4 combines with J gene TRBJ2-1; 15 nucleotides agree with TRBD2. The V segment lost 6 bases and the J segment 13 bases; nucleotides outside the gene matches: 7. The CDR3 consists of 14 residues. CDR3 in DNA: TGTGCCAGCAGCCGGGGACTAGCGGGAGGCCCTCAGTTCTTC. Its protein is CASSRGLAGGPQFF.

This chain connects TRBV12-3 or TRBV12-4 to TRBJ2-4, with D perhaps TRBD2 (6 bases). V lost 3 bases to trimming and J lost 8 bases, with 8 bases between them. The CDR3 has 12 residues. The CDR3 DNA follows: TGTGCCAGCAGTTTTTCGGGGGACATTCAGTACTTC. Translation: CASSFSGDIQYF.

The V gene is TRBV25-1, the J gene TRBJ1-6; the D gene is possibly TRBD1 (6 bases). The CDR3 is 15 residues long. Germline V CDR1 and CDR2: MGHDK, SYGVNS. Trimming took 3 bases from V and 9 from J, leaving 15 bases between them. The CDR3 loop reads CASSDPTGGSSPLHF. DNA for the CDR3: TGTGCCAGCAGTGATCCGACAGGCGGGTCTTCACCCCTCCACTTT.

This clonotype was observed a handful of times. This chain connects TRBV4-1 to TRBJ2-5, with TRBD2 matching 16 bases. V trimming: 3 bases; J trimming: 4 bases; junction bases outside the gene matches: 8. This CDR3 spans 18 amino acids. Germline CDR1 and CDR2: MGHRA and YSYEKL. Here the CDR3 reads CASSHPGTSGGGGETQYF. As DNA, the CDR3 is TGCGCCAGCAGCCATCCCGGGACTAGCGGGGGGGGAGGAGAGACCCAGTACTTC.

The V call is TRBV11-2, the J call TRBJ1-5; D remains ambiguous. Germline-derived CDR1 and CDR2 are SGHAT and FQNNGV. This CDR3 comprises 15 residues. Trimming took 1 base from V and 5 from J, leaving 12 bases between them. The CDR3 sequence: CASSLGLYPDQPQHF. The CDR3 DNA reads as TGTGCCAGCAGCTTAGGCCTCTATCCCGATCAGCCCCAGCATTTT. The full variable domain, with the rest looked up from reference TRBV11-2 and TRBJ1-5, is EAGVAQSPRYKIIEKRQSVAFWCNPISGHATLYWYQQILGQGPKLLIQFQNNGVVDDSQLPKDRFSAERLKGVDSTLKIQPAKLEDSAVYLCASSLGLYPDQPQHFGDGTRLSIL.

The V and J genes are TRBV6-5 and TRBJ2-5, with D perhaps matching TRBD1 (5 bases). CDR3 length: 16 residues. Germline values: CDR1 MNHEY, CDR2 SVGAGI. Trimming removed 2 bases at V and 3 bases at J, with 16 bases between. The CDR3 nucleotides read TGTGCCAGCAGTTACCTCTTCCAGGGTCGAGAAGAGACCCAGTACTTC. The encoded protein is CASSYLFQGREETQYF.